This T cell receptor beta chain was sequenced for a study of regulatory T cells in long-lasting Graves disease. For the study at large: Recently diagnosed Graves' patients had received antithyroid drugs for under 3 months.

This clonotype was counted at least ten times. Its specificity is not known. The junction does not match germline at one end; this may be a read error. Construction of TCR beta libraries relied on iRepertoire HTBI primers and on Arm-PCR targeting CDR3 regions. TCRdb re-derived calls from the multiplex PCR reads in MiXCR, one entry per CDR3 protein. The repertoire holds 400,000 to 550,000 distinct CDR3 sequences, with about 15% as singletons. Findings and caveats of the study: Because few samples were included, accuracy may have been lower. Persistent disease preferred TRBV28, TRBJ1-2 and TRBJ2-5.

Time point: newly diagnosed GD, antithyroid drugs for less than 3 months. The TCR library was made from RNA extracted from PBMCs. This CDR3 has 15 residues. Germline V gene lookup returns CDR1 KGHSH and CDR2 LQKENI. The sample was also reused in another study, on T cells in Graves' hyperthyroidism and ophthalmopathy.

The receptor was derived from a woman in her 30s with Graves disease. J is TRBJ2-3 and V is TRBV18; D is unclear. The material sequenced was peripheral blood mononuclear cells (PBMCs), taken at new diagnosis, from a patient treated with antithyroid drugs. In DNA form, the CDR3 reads TGTGCCAGCTCACCTCGAGCCGAGCCCACATATACGCAGTATTTT. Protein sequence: CASSPRAEPTYTQYF.